This T cell receptor (beta chain) came from a study of OX40 agonist ivuxolimab in advanced cancers. Study background: Intravenous ivuxolimab was administered to patients every 2 weeks at 0.01 to 10 mg/kg.

J lost 5 bases, V lost 0 bases, and 1 base had no gene match. CDR1 and CDR2 from the germline V gene are PRHDT and FYEKMQ (reference sequence). This CDR3 spans 14 amino acids. The assay was immunoSEQ multiplex PCR, and TCRdb's table has in-frame clones only and misses some. Of around 56,000 clones in the sample, around nine tenths were seen once. The sample was CD4+ or CD8+ T cells sorted from blood, taken in a trial of the OX40 agonist ivuxolimab. This receptor was obtained from an adult with an advanced solid tumor such as melanoma, head and neck, liver or kidney cancer. The chain uses TRBV13 and TRBJ2-3; 8 nucleotides line up with TRBD2. The CDR3, as DNA: TGTGCCAGCAGCTTAGGTCTAGCGGGAGATACGCAGTATTTT. It specifies CASSLGLAGDTQYF.